This T cell receptor (beta chain) emerged from a study of blood T cell repertoires in COVID-19 (dated by TCRdb to 2018 to 2021). About the study as a whole: Samples covering the acute and convalescent phases of COVID-19 were provided by collaborators in the United States, Italy and Spain. The material from the prospective study consisted of cDNA or gDNA derived from T cells, B-cell-depleted T cells, or PBMCs. The dataset comprised deeply sampled blood TCRbeta repertoires from subjects exposed to, actively infected with, or recovered from COVID-19. The repertoires were made available in a free public database intended to serve as a resource for research on the immune response to SARS-CoV-2. The samples were drawn from the first 160 participants of the ongoing ImmuneRACE study and from 950 to 1,500 subjects provided by 6 global collaborators. A de-identified subject ID, COVID-19 status, age in years and sex were almost always included in the sample metadata. HLA class I and class II types, where available, came from metadata supplied by the sample provider rather than from assay-based typing.

What the study reported, not specific to this receptor: The amount of clinical and demographic metadata varied by source and participant and was provided uncurated.

The immunoSEQ Assay, a bias-controlled multiplex PCR, was used to amplify TCRbeta CDR3 regions from genomic DNA. The authors' pipeline ran thus. Nucleated cell counts per sample were estimated from amplification of reference gene primers within the assay. To quantify the absolute abundance of each unique TCRbeta CDR3 rearrangement, sequence reads were collapsed and filtered. For each sample, productive Simpson clonality was calculated as the square root of Simpson's diversity index over productive rearrangements. Drawn from immuneACCESS, this table holds only the in-frame rearrangements with V and J called that TCRdb kept. Clones are partly lost; checked studies trace under half to an unresolved V gene and leave the rest unexplained. Clone size and the V and J calls come from that table; the DNA yielded D and trimming. In this sample the table shows over 85,000 clones, almost 80% of which occur a single time. The ten largest clones capture roughly 16% of the sample.

Points on this clone: Its cognate antigen has yet to be identified. Per-base quality was not reported, and no clone a single base away is much larger than it.

Collaborating institutions collected whole blood in K2EDTA tubes following their own protocols. For TCRbeta analysis, collaborators shipped samples in one of three forms: frozen whole blood, isolated PBMCs, or DNA extracted from either of those sample types. The sequence came from a woman of 80 years or more with active or convalescent COVID-19. Sequencing was carried out using peripheral blood.

The DNA sequence is given as TGTGCCAGCAGCTTAGAGGGCCCCGGGGAGCTGTTTTTT. Its protein reads: CASSLEGPGELFF. The rearranged segments are TRBV11-3 and TRBJ2-2, with the D gene not clear enough to name. The germline V gene encodes CDR1 SGHNT and CDR2 YENEEA. V loses 0 bases, J loses 6 bases, and the germline ends lie 5 bases apart. The CDR3, cysteine through phenylalanine, is 13 amino acids long. Solely the CDR3 DNA is kept, with 39 bases framed from the first base. The full variable domain, completed from the reference TRBV11-3 and TRBJ2-2 proteins outside the CDR3, reads EAGVVQSPRYKIIEKKQPVAFWCNPISGHNTLYWYLQNLGQGPELLIRYENEEAVDDSQLPKDRFSAERLKGVDSTLKIQPAELGDSAVYLCASSLEGPGELFFGEGSRLTVL.